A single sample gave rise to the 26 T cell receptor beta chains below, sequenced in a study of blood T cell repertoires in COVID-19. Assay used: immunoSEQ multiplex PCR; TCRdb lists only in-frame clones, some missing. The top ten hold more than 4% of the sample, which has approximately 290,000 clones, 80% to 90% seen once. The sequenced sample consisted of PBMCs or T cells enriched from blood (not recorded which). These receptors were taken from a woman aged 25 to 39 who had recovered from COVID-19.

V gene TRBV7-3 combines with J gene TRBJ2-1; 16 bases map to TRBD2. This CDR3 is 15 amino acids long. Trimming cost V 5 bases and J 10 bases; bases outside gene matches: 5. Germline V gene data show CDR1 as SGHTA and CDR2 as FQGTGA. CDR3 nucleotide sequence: TGTGCCAGCAGCCTGGGGACTAGCGGGAGGGCAGAGCAGTTCTTC. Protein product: CASSLGTSGRAEQFF.

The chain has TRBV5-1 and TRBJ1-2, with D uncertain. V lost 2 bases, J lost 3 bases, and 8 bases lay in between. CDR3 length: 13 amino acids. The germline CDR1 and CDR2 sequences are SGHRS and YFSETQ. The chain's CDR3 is CASSLDTYYGYTF. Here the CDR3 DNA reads TGCGCCAGCAGCTTAGACACTTACTATGGCTACACCTTC.

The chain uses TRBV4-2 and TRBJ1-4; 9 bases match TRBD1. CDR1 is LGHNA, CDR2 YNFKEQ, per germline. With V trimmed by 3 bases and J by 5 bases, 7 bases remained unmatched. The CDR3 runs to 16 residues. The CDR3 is CASSQYTGTGNEKLFF. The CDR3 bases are TGTGCCAGCAGCCAGTATACCGGGACAGGGAATGAAAAACTGTTTTTT.

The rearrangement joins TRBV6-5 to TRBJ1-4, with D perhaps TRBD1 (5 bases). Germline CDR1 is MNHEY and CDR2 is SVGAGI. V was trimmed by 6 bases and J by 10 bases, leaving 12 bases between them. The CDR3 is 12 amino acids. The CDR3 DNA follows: TGTGCCAGCAGCGCAGGGTGGGGAAAACTGTTTTTT. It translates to CASSAGWGKLFF.

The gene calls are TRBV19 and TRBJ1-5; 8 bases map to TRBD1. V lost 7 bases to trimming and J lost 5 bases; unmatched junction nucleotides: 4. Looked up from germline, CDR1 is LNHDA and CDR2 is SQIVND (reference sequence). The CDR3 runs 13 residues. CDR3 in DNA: TGTGCCAGTACAGGGGGCGGCGATCAGCCCCAGCATTTT. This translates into CASTGGGDQPQHF.

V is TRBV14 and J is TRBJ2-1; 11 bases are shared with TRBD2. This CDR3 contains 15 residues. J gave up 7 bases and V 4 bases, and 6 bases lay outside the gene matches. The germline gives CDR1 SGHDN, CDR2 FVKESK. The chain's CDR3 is CASSLVAGGANEQFF. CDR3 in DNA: TGTGCCAGCAGCCTTGTAGCGGGAGGGGCAAATGAGCAGTTCTTC.

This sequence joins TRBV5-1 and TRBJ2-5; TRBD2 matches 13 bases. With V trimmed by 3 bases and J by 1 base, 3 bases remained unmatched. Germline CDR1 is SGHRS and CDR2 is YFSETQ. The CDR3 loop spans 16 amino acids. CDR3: CASSWGTSGTQETQYF. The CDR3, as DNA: TGCGCCAGCAGCTGGGGGACTAGCGGGACCCAAGAGACCCAGTACTTC.

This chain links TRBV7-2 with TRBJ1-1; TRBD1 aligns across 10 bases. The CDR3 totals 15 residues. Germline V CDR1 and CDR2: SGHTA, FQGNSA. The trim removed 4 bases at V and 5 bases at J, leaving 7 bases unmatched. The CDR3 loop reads CASSSPRDRGTEAFF. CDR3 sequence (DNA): TGTGCCAGCAGCTCACCTCGGGACAGGGGTACTGAAGCTTTCTTT.

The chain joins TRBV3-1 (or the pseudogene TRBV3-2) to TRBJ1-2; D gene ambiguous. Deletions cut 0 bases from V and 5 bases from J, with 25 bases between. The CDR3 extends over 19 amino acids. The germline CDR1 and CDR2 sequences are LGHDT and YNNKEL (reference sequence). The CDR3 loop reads CASSQDSNPGSLFTYGYTF. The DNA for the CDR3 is TGTGCCAGCAGCCAAGATTCGAACCCCGGGTCGCTCTTTACTTATGGCTACACCTTC.

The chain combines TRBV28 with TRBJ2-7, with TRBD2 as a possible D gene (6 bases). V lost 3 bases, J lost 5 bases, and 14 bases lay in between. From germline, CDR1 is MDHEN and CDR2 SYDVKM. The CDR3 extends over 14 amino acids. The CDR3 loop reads CASSLDGGSDEQYF. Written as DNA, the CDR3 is TGTGCCAGCAGTTTGGACGGGGGTTCGGACGAGCAGTACTTC.

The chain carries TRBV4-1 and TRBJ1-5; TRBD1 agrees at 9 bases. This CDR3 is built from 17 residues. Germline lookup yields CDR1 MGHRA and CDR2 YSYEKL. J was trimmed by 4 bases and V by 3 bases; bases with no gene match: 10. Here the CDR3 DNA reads TGCGCCAGCAGCCACTACATGGGGACAGGGAAGAATCAGCCCCAGCATTTT. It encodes CASSHYMGTGKNQPQHF.

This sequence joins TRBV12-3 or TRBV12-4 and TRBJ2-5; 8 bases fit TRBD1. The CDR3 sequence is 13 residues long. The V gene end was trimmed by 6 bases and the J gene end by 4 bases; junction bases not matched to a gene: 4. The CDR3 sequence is CASRGTGRETQYF. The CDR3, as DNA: TGTGCCAGCAGGGGGACAGGTCGAGAGACCCAGTACTTC.

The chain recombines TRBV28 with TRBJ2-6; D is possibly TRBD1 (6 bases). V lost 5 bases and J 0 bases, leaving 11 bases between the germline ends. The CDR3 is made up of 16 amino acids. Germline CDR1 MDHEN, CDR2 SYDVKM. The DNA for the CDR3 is TGTGCCAGCAGTCCCGGACAGATCTCTGGGGCCAACGTCCTGACTTTC. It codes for CASSPGQISGANVLTF.

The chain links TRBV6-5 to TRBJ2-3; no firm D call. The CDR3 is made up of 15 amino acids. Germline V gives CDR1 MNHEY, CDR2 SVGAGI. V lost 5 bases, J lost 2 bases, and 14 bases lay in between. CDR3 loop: CASSTGGTPTDTQYF. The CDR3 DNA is TGTGCCAGCAGTACCGGCGGAACCCCCACAGATACGCAGTATTTT.

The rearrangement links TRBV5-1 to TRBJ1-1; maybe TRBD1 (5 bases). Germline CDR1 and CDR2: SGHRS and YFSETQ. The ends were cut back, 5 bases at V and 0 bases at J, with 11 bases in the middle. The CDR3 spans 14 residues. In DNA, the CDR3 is TGCGCCAGCAGACCGACAGTGATGAACACTGAAGCTTTCTTT. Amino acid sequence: CASRPTVMNTEAFF.

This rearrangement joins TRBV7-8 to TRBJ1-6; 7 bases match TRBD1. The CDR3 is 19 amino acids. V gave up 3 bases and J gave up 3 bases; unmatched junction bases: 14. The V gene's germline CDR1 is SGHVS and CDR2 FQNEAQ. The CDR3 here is CASSFRPGQHDIYNSPLHF. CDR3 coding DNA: TGTGCCAGCAGCTTCCGGCCGGGACAGCACGACATCTATAATTCACCCCTCCACTTT.

CDR3 coding DNA: TGTGCCAGCAGCCCAAGTTATCTAGACAGGGCGAATAGCAATCAGCCCCAGCATTTT. Its protein product is CASSPSYLDRANSNQPQHF. The V and J genes are TRBV7-8 and TRBJ1-5; 7 nucleotides align to TRBD1. Germline V gives CDR1 SGHVS, CDR2 FQNEAQ. The CDR3 totals 19 residues. Trimming took 5 bases from V and 0 from J; bases not matched to a gene: 16.

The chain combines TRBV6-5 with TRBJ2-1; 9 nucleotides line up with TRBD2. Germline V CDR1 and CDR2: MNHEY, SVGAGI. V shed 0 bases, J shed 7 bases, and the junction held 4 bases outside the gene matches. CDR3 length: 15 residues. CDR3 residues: CASSYSGGLANEQFF. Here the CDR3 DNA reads TGTGCCAGCAGTTACTCGGGGGGACTAGCAAATGAGCAGTTCTTC.

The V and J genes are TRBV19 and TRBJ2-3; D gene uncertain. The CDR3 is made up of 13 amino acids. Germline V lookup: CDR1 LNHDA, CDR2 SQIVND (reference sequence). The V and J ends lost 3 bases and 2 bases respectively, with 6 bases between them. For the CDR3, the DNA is TGTGCCAGTAGTATTCGTAACACAGATACGCAGTATTTT. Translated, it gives CASSIRNTDTQYF.

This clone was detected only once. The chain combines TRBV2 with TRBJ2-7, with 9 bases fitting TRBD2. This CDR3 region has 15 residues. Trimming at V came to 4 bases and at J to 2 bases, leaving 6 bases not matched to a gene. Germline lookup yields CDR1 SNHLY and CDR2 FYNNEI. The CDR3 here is CASSAEAGGTYEQYF. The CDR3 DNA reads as TGTGCCAGCAGTGCAGAAGCGGGGGGCACCTACGAGCAGTACTTC.

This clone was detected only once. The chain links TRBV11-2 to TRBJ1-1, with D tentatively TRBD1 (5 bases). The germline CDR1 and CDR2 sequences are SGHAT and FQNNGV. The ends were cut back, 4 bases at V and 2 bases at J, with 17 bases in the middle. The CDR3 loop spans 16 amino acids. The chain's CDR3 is CASSSLGQPINTEAFF. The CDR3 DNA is TGTGCCAGCAGCTCACTTGGACAACCCATAAACACTGAAGCTTTCTTT.

The CDR3 DNA is TGTGCCATCAGTGGGAAGGGGGATAATTCACCCCTCCACTTT. This sequence encodes CAISGKGDNSPLHF. The chain has TRBV10-3 and TRBJ1-6; the D gene is possibly TRBD1 (6 bases). The CDR3 contains 14 residues. The germline CDR1 and CDR2 sequences are ENHRY and SYGVKD. The germline V and J ends were trimmed by 4 bases and 5 bases, with 9 bases remaining between them.

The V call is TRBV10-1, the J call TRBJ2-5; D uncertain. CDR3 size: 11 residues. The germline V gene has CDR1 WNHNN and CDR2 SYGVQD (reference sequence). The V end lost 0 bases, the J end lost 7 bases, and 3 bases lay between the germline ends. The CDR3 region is CASSESGTQYF. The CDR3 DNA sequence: TGCGCCAGCAGTGAGTCCGGGACCCAGTACTTC.

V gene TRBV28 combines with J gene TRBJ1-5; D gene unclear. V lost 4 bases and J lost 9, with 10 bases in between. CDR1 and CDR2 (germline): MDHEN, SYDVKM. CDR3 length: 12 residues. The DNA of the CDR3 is TGTGCCAGCAGTTGGAGTATGCGGCCCCAGCATTTT. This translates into CASSWSMRPQHF.

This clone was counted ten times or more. The CDR3, as DNA: TGTGCCAGCTCGGCGGGGTCAAGATTACTCGAGCAGTACTTC. Its translation: CASSAGSRLLEQYF. The J gene is TRBJ2-7, the V gene TRBV18, with D possibly matching TRBD2 (6 bases). The V end lost 6 bases, the J end lost 6 bases, and 18 bases lay between the germline ends. The CDR3 is made up of 14 amino acids. Germline V lookup: CDR1 KGHSH, CDR2 LQKENI.

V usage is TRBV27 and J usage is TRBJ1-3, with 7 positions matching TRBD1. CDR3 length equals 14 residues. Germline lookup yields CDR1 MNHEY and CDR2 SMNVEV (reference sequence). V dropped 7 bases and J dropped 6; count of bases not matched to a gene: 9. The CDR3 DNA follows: TGTGCCAGCAAGGCAGGGGGGTTTGTAAACACCATATATTTT. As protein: CASKAGGFVNTIYF.